Below are 3 T cell receptor beta chains sequenced from a single sample in a study of blood T cells in healthy people across ages. Using a J-beta primer mix together with a sample-barcoded 5' primer, a second PCR was run for roughly 7 to 12 cycles. TCRdb passed the 5' RACE reads through MiXCR, listing each CDR3 protein once. This sample has fewer than 900,000 distinct CDR3 sequences, with about half found just once. Sequencing was done on a sample of blood. The receptors shown here come from a woman aged 60-75 years in good health.

This chain joins TRBV7-2 and TRBJ2-3; no definite D call. The CDR3 consists of 20 residues. The germline CDR1 and CDR2 sequences are SGHTA and FQGNSA. V dropped 1 base and J dropped 0 bases, with 23 bases sitting between them. Here the CDR3 reads CASSLVLMANPFKSTDTQYF. The CDR3 DNA is TGTGCCAGCAGCTTAGTCTTGATGGCGAATCCTTTCAAGAGCACAGATACGCAGTATTTT.

This clonotype has just one count. The chain couples TRBV12-3 or TRBV12-4 to TRBJ2-1; no firm D call. V lost 6 bases and J 8 bases, leaving 14 bases between the germline ends. This CDR3 has 13 amino acids. The CDR3 region has the DNA TGTGCCAGCAGCCCTCTCTCCTCCCATGAGCAGTTCTTC. Translating it yields CASSPLSSHEQFF.

The sample holds a few counts of this clonotype. The CDR3 loop is CASSQDLCGSGANVLTF. Here the CDR3 DNA reads TGTGCCAGCAGCCAAGATCTGTGTGGCTCTGGGGCCAACGTCCTGACTTTC. The chain joins TRBV3-1 to TRBJ2-6; no clear D gene. This CDR3 has 17 residues. V lost 0 bases and J 0 bases, leaving 9 bases between the germline ends. Germline V lookup: CDR1 LGHDT, CDR2 YNNKEL (reference sequence).